The clone carrying this TCR beta chain was seen repeatedly, ten times or more. Its antigen is unidentified. Read sequence stops 3 residues before the CDR3 end, and the germline J gene provides the missing end. Sequencing used immunoSEQ multiplex PCR; TCRdb keeps in-frame clones, though not all of them. The data list 25,000 to 35,000 clones, none observed once; about 13% falls to the top ten. The CDR3 contains 13 residues. Germline assignment: CDR1 KGHSH and CDR2 LQKENI. V lost 6 bases, J lost 2 bases, and 11 bases lay in between. The data stem from a study of T cell clonality in common variable immunodeficiency. Most patients and controls had Caucasian heritage. Study-level points and caveats: Fewer deletions and N-nucleotide insertions were reportedly seen in common variable immunodeficiency TCR beta sequences. Authors noted CVID clonality's cause needs subpopulation repertoire sequencing. CVID subjects had higher TCRbeta clonality than healthy controls, most marked in about a third.

The clonotype originates from a person aged 18 to 75 in good health. V and J are TRBV18 and TRBJ2-7; D possibly corresponds to TRBD1 (6 bases). Source material: peripheral blood mononuclear cells. CDR3 residues: CASSIGQTYEQYF. The part of the CDR3 DNA that was read is TGTGCCAGCTCGATTGGACAGACCTACGAG.